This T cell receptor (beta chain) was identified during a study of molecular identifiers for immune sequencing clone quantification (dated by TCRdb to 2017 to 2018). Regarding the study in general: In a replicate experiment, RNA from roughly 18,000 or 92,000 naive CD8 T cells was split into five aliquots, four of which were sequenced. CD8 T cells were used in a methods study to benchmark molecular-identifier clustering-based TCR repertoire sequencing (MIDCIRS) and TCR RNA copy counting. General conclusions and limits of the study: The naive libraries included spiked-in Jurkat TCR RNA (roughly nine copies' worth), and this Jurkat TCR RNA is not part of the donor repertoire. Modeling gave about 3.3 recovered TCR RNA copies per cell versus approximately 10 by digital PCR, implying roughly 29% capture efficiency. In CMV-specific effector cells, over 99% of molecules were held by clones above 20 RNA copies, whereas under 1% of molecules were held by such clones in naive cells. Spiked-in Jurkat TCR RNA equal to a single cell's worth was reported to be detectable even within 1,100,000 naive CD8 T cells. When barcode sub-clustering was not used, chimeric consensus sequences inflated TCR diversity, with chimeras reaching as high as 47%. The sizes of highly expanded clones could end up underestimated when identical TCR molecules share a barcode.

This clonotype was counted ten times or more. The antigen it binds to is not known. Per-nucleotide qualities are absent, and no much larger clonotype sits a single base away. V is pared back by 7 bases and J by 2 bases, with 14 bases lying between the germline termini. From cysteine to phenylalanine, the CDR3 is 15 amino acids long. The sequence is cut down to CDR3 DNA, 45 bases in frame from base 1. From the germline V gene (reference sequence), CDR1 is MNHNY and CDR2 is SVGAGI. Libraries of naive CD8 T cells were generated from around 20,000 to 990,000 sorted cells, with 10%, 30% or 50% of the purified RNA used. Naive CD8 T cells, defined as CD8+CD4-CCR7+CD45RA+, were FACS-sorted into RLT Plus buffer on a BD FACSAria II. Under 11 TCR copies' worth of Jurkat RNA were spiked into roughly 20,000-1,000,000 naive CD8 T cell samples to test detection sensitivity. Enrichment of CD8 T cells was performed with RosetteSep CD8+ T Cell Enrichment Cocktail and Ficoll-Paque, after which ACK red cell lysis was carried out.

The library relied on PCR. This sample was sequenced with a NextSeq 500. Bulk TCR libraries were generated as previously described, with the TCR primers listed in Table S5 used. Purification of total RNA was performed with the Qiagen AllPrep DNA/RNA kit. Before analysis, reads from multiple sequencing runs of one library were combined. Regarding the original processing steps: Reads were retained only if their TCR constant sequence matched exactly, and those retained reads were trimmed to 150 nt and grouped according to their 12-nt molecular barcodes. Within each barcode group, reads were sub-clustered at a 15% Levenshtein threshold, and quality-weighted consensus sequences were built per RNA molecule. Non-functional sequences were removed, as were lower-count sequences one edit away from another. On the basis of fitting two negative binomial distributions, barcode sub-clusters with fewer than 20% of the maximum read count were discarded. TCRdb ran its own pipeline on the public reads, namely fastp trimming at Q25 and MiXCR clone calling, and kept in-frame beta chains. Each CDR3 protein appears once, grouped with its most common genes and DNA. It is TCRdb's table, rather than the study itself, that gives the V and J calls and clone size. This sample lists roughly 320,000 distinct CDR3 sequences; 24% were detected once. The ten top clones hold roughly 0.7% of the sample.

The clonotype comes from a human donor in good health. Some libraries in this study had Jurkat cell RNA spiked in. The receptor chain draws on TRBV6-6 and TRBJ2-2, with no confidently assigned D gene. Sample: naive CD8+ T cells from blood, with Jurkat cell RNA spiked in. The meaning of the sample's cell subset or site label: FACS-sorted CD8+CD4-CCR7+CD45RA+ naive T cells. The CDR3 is CASTRVLHNTGELFF. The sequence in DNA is TGTGCCAGCACCCGGGTATTACACAACACCGGGGAGCTGTTTTTT.